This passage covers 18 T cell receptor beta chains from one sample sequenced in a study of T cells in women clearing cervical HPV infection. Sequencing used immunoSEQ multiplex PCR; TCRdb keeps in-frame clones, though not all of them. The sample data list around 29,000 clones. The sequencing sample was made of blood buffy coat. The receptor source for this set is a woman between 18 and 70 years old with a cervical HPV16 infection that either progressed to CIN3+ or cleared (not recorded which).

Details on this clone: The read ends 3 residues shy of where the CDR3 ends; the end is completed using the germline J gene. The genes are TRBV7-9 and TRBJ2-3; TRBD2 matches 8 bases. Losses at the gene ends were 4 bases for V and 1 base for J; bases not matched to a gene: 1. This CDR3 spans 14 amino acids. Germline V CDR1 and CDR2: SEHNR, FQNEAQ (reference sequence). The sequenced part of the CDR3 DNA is TGTGCCAGCAGCTCGCGGGGGGGCACAGATACG. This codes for CASSSRGGTDT. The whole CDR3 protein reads CASSSRGGTDTQYF.

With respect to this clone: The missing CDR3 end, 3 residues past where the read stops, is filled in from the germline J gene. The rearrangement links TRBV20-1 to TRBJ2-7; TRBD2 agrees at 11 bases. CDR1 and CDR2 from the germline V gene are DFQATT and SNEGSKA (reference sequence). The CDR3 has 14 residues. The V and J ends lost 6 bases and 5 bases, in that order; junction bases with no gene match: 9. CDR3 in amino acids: CSAITSGSINEQYF. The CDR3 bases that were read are TGCAGTGCAATTACTAGCGGGAGTATCAACGAG.

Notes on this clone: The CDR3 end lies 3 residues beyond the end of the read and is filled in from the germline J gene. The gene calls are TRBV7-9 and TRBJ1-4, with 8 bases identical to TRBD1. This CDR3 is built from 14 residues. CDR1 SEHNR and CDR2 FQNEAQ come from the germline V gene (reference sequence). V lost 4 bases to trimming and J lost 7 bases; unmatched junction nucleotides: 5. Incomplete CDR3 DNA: TGTGCCAGCAGCTCTGACAGGGGAAGTGAAAAA. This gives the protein CASSSDRGSEK. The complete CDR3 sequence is CASSSDRGSEKLFF.

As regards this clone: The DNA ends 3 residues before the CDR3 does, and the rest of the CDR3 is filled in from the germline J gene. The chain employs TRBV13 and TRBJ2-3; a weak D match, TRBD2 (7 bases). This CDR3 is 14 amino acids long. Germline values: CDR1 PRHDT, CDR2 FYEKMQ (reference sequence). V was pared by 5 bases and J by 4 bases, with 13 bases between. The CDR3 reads CASSHTGGPDTQYF. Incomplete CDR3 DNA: TGTGCCAGCAGCCATACGGGGGGCCCAGATACG.

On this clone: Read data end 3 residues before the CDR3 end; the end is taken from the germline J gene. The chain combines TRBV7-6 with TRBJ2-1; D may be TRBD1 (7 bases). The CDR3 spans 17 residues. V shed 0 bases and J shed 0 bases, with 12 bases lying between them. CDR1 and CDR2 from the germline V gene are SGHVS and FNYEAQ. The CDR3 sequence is CASSLAAEGASYNEQFF. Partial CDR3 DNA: TGTGCCAGCAGCTTAGCAGCGGAGGGGGCCTCCTACAATGAG.

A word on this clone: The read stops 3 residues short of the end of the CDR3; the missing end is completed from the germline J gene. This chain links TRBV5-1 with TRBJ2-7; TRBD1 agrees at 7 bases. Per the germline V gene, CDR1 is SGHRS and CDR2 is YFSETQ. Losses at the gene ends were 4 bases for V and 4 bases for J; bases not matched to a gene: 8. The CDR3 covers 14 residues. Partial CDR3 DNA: TGCGCCAGCAGCACGGGACAGTCTTTATACGAG. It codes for CASSTGQSLYE. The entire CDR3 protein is CASSTGQSLYEQYF.

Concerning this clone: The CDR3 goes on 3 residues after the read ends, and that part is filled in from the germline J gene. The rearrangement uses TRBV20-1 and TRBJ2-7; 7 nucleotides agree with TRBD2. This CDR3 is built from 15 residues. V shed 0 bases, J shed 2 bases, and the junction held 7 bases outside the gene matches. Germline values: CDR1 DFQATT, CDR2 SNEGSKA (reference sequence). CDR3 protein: CSARDEGRVAYEQYF. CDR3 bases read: TGCAGTGCTAGAGATGAGGGGAGGGTGGCCTACGAG.

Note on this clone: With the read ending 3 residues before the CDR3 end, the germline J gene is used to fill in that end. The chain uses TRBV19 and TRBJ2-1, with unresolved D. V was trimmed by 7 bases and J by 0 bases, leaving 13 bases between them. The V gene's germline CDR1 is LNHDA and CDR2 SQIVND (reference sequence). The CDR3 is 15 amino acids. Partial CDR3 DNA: TGTGCCAGTATCTCTTCCGCGAGCTCCTACAATGAG. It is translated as CASISSASSYNE. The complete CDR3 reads CASISSASSYNEQFF.

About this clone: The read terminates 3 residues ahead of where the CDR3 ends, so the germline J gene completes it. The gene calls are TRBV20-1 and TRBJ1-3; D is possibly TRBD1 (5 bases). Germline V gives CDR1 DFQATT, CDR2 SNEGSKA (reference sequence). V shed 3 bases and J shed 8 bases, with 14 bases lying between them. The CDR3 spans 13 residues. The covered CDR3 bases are TGCAGTGCTAGGGGGCAGACCTCGGACACC. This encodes CSARGQTSDT. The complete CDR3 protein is CSARGQTSDTIYF.

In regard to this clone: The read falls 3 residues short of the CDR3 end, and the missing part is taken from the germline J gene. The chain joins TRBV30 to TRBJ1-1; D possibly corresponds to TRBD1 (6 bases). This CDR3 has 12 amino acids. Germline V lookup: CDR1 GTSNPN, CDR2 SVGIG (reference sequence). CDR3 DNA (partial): TGTGCCTGGAGTGTATGGGGGGGGGCC. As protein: CAWSVWGGA. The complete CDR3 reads CAWSVWGGAAFF. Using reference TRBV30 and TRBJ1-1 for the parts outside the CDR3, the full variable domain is SQTIHQWPATLVQPVGSPLSLECTVEGTSNPNLYWYRQAAGRGLQLLFYSVGIGQISSEVPQNLSASRPQDRQFILSSKKLLLSDSGFYLCAWSVWGGAAFFGQGTRLTVV.

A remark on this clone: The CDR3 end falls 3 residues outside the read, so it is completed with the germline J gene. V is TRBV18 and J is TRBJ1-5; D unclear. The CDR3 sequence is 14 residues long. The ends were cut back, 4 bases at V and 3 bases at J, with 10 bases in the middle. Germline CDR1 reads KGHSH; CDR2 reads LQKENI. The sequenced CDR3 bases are TGTGCCAGCTCACAGGCCGATCCCAATCAGCCC. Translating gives CASSQADPNQP. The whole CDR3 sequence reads CASSQADPNQPQHF.

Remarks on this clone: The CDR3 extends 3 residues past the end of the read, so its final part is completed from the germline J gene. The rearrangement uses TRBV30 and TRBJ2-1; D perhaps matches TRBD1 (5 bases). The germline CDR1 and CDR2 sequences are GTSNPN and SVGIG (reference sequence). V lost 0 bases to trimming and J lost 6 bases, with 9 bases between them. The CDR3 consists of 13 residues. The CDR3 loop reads CAWSVGAGNEQFF. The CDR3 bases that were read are TGTGCCTGGAGTGTTGGGGCCGGCAATGAG. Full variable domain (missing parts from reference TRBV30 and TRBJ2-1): SQTIHQWPATLVQPVGSPLSLECTVEGTSNPNLYWYRQAAGRGLQLLFYSVGIGQISSEVPQNLSASRPQDRQFILSSKKLLLSDSGFYLCAWSVGAGNEQFFGPGTRLTVL.

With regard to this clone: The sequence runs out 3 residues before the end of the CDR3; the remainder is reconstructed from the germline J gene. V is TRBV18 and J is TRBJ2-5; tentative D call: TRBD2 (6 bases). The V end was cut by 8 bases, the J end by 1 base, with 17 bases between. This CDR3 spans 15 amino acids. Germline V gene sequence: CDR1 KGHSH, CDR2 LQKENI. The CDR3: CASAPASGGQETQYF. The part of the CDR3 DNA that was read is TGTGCCAGCGCTCCAGCCTCCGGGGGCCAAGAGACC.

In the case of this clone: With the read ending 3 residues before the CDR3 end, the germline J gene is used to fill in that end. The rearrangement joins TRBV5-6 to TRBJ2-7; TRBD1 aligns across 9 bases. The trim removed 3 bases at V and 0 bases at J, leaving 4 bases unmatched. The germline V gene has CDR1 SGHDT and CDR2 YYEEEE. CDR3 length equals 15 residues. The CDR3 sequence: CASSYGQGFSYEQYF. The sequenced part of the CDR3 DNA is TGTGCCAGCAGCTACGGACAGGGGTTCTCCTACGAG.

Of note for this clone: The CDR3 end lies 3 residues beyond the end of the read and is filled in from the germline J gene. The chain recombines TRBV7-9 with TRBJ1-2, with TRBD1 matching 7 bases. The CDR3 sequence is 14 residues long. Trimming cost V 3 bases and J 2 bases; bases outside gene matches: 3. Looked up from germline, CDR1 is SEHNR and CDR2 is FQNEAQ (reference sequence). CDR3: CASSFMTGNYGYTF. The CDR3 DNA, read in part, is TGTGCCAGCAGCTTTATGACAGGGAACTATGGC.

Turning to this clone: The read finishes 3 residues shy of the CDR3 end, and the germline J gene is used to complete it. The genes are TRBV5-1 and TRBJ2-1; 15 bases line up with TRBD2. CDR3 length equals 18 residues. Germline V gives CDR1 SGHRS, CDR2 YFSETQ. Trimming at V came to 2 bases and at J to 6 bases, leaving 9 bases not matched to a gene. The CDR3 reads CASSFNTPGLAGGNEQFF. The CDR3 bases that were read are TGCGCCAGCAGCTTTAATACCCCGGGACTAGCGGGGGGCAATGAG. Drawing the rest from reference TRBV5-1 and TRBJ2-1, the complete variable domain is KAGVTQTPRYLIKTRGQQVTLSCSPISGHRSVSWYQQTPGQGLQFLFEYFSETQRNKGNFPGRFSGRQFSNSRSEMNVSTLELGDSALYLCASSFNTPGLAGGNEQFFGPGTRLTVL.

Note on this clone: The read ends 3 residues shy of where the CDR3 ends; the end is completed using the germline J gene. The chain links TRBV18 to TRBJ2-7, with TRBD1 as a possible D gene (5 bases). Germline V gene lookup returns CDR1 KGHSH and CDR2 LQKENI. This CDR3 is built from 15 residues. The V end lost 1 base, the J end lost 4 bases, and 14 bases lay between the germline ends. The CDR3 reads CASSPLGQRGYEQYF. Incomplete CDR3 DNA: TGTGCCAGCTCACCACTTGGCCAAAGGGGTTACGAG.

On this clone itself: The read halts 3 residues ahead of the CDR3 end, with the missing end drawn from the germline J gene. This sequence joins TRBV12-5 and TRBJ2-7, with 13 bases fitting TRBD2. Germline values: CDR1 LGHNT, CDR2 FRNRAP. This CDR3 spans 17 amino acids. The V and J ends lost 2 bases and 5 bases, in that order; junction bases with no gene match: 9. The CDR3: CASGLSVTSGRVNEQYF. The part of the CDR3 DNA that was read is TGTGCTAGTGGTTTGTCCGTTACTAGCGGGAGGGTCAACGAG.